This T cell receptor (beta chain) was found in a study of T cell responses to AZD1222 COVID-19 vaccine. Here immunoSEQ multiplex PCR was the method, and the copy in TCRdb shows in-frame clones only, minus some. The sample carries about 70,000 clones, about 85% recorded once. The CDR3 extends over 14 amino acids. Germline assignment: CDR1 SEHNR and CDR2 FQNEAQ (reference sequence). V was cut by 0 bases and J by 7 bases, with 12 bases left in between. This specimen consisted of peripheral blood, obtained on day 0 of AZD1222 vaccination. This chain joins TRBV7-9 and TRBJ1-1; D is uncertain. This clonotype was obtained from an adult in good health. The CDR3 reads CASSLANNGIEAFF. Written as DNA, the CDR3 is TGTGCCAGCAGCTTAGCAAACAACGGGATTGAAGCTTTCTTT.